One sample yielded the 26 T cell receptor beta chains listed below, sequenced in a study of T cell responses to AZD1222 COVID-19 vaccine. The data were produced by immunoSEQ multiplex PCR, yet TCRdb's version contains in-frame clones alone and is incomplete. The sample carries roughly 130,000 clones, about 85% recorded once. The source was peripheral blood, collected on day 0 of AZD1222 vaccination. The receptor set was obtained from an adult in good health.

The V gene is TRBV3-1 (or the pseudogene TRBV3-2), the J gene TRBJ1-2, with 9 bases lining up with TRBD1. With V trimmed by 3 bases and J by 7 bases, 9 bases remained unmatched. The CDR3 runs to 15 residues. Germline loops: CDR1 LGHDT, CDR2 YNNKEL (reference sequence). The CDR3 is CASSHPGQGLRGYTF. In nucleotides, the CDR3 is TGTGCCAGCAGCCATCCGGGACAGGGATTGCGTGGCTACACCTTC.

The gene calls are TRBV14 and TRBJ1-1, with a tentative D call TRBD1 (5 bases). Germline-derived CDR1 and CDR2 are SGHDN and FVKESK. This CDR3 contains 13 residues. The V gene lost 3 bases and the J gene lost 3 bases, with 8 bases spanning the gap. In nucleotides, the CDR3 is TGTGCCAGCAGCCAGCAGGGAGACACTGAAGCTTTCTTT. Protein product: CASSQQGDTEAFF.

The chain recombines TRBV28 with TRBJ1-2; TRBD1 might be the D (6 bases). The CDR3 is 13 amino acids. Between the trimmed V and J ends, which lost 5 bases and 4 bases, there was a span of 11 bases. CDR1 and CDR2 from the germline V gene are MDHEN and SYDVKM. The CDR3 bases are TGTGCCAGCAGTCCGGGACACCGCTATGGCTACACCTTC. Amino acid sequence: CASSPGHRYGYTF.

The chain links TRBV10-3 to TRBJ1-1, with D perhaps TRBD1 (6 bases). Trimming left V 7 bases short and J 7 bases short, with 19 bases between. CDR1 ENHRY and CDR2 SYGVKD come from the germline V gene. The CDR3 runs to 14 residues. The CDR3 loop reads CAITNREIQSEAFF. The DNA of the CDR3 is TGTGCCATCACCAACAGGGAAATCCAAAGTGAAGCTTTCTTT.

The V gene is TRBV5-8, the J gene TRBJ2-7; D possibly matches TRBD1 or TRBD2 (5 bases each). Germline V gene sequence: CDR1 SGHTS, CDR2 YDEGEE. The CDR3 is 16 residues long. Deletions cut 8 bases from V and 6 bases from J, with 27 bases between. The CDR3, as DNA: TGTGCCAGTAGCAGCTTGAATTCTAGGGACCGAGCCGAGCAGTACTTC. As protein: CASSSLNSRDRAEQYF.

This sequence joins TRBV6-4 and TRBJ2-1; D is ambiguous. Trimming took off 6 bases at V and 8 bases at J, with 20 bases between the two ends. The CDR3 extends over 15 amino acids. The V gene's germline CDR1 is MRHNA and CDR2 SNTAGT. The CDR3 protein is CASSQNPSSGDEQFF. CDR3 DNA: TGTGCCAGCAGCCAGAATCCCTCATCTGGCGATGAGCAGTTCTTC.

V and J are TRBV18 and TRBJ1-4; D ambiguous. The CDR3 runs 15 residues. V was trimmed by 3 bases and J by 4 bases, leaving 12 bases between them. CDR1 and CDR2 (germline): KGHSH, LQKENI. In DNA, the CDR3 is TGTGCCAGCTCACCGTTCGACGGGAATAATGAAAAACTGTTTTTT. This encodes CASSPFDGNNEKLFF.

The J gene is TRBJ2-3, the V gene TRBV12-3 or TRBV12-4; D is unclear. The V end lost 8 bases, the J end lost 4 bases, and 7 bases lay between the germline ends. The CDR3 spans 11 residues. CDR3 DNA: TGTGCCAGCGGGCCGTCAGATACGCAGTATTTT. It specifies CASGPSDTQYF.

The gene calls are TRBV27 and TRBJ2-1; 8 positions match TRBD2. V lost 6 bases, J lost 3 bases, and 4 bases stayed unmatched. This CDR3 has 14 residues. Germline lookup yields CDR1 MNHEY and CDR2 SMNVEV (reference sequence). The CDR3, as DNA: TGTGCCAGCAGATCGGGGGGGCACTACAATGAGCAGTTCTTC. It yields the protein CASRSGGHYNEQFF.

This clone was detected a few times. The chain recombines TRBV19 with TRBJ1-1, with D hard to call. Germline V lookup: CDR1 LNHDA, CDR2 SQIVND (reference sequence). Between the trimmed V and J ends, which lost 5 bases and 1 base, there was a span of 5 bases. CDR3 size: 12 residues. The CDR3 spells CASSPANTEAFF. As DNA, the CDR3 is TGTGCCAGTAGTCCCGCGAACACTGAAGCTTTCTTT.

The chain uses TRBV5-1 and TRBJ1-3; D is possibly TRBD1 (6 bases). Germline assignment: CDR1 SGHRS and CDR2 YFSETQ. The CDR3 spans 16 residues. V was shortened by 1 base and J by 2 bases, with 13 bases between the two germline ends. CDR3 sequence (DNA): TGCGCCAGCAGCTTGCAGGGGTTTGGGGCTGGAAACACCATATATTTT. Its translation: CASSLQGFGAGNTIYF.

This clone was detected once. CDR3 amino acids: CASSLQAGGQLRQYF. CDR3 DNA: TGTGCCAGCAGTTTACAAGCGGGGGGCCAACTCCGGCAGTACTTC. This chain joins TRBV6-5 and TRBJ2-7; 9 positions agree with TRBD2. Germline V gene data show CDR1 as MNHEY and CDR2 as SVGAGI. CDR3 length equals 15 residues. The ends lost 4 bases at V and 9 bases at J; junction bases unmatched: 13.

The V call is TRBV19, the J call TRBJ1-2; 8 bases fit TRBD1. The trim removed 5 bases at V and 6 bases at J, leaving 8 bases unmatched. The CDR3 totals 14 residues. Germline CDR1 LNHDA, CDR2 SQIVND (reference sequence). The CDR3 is CASSAGQGLNGYTF. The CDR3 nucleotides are TGTGCCAGTAGTGCCGGACAGGGATTAAATGGCTACACCTTC.

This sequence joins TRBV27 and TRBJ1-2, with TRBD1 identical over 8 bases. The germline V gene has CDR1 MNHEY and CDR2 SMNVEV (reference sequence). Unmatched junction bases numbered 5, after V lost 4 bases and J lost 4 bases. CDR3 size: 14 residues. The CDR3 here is CASSSAGGVYGYTF. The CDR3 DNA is TGTGCCAGCAGTTCCGCAGGGGGCGTCTATGGCTACACCTTC.

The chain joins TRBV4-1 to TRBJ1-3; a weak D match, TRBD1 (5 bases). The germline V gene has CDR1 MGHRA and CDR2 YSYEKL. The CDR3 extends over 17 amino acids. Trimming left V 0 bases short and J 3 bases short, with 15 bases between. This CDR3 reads CASSQDTDGGGGNTIYF. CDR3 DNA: TGCGCCAGCAGCCAAGATACGGACGGCGGGGGTGGAAACACCATATATTTT.

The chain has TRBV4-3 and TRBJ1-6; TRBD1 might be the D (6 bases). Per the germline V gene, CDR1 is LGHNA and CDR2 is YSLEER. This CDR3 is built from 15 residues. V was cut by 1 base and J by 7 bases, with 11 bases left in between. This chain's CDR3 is CASSQGDTGNSPLHF. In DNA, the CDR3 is TGCGCCAGCAGCCAAGGGGACACTGGAAATTCACCCCTCCACTTT.

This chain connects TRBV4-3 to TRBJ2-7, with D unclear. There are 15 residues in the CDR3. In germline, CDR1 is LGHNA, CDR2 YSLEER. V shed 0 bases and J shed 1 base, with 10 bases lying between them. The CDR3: CASSQEVGSSYEQYF. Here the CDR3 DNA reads TGCGCCAGCAGCCAAGAAGTGGGATCATCCTACGAGCAGTACTTC.

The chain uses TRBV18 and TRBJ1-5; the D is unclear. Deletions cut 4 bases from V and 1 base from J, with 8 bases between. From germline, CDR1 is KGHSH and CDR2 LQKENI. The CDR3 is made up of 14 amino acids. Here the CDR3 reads CASSQGGSNQPQHF. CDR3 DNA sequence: TGTGCCAGCTCACAGGGTGGGAGCAATCAGCCCCAGCATTTT.

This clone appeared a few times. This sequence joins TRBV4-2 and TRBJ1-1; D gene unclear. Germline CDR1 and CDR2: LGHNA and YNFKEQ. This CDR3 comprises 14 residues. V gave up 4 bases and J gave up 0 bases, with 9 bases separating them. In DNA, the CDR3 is TGTGCCAGCAGCCTCCTGGAGATGAACACTGAAGCTTTCTTT. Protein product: CASSLLEMNTEAFF.

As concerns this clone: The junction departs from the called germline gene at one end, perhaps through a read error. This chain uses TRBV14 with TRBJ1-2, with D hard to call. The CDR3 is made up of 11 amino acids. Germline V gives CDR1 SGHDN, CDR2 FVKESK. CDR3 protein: CASSQDGREAF. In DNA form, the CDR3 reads TGTGCCAGCAGCCAAGATGGGCGGGAGGCCTTC.

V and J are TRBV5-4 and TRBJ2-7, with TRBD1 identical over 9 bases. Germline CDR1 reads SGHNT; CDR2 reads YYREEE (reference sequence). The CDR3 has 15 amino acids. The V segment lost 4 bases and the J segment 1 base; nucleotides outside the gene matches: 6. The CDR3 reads CASSPGTGMSYEQYF. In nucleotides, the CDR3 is TGTGCCAGCAGCCCCGGGACAGGGATGTCCTACGAGCAGTACTTC.

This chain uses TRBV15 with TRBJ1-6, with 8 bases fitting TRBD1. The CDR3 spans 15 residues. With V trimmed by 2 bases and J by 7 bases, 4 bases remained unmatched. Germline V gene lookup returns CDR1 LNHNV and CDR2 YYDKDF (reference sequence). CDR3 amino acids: CATSRRTGINSPLHF. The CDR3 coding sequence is TGTGCCACCAGCAGACGGACAGGGATAAATTCACCCCTCCACTTT.

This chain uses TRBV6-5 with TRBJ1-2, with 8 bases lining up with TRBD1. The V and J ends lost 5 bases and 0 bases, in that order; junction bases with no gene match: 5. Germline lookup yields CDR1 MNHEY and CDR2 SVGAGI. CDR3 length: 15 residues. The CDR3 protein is CASSQGQETNYGYTF. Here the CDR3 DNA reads TGTGCCAGCAGTCAGGGACAGGAGACTAACTATGGCTACACCTTC.

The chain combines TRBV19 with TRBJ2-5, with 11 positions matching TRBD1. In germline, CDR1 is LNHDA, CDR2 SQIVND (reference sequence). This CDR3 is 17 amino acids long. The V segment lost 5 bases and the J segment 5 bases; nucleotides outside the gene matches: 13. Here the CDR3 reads CASSLAPGQGGQETQYF. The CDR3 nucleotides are TGTGCCAGTAGTTTGGCTCCGGGACAGGGGGGGCAGGAGACCCAGTACTTC.

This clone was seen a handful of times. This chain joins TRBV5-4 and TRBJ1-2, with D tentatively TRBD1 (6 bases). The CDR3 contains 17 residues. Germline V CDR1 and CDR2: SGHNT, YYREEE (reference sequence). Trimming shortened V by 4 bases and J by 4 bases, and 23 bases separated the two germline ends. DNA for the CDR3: TGTGCCAGCAGCCACCTGACAGGTTTATCAAGGCGCTATGGCTACACCTTC. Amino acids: CASSHLTGLSRRYGYTF.

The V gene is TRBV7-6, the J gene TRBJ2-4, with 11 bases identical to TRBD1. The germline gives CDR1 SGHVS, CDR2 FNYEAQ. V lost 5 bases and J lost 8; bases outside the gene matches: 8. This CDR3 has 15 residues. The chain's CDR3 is CASSRTGGGLDIQYF. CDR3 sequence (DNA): TGTGCCAGCAGCCGGACAGGGGGCGGGTTGGACATTCAGTACTTC.